The 30 T cell receptor beta chains given below trace back to one sample, sequenced in a study of molecular identifiers for immune sequencing clone quantification. TCRdb processed the PCR reads anew with MiXCR; each CDR3 protein has one entry. The data contain 10,000 or so distinct CDR3 sequences, 21% of them singletons. Sequencing input: naive CD8+ T cells from blood, with Jurkat cell RNA spiked in. The sample's subset: FACS-sorted CD8+CD4-CCR7+CD45RA+ naive T cells. The receptors derive from a human donor in good health. Some libraries in this study had Jurkat cell RNA spiked in.

By sample share, this clonotype is medium-sized. The chain uses TRBV30 and TRBJ2-1; D is possibly TRBD1 (5 bases). The germline gives CDR1 GTSNPN, CDR2 SVGIG (reference sequence). The V end was cut by 0 bases, the J end by 13 bases, with 31 bases between. This CDR3 has 18 amino acids. The CDR3 protein is CAWSVPPYTGASGSEQFF. The CDR3 nucleotides are TGTGCCTGGAGTGTACCCCCTTACACTGGGGCGTCGGGCAGTGAACAGTTCTTC.

This clonotype was picked up a small number of times. The chain links TRBV13 to TRBJ1-2; D is perhaps TRBD1 (5 bases). CDR1 and CDR2 (germline): PRHDT, FYEKMQ (reference sequence). The V and J ends lost 0 bases and 0 bases respectively, with 8 bases between them. The CDR3 loop spans 15 amino acids. In DNA, the CDR3 is TGTGCCAGCAGCTTAGGGACAGTGTCTAACTATGGCTACACCTTC. Protein product: CASSLGTVSNYGYTF.

The rearrangement joins TRBV6-1 to TRBJ2-1, with 8 bases that match TRBD2. The CDR3 runs to 15 residues. The trim removed 9 bases at V and 2 bases at J, leaving 9 bases unmatched. CDR1 and CDR2 (germline): MNHNS, SASEGT. The CDR3 region has the DNA TGTGCCAGTGCTCAAGCGGGAGTCCCCTACAATGAGCAGTTCTTC. Amino acid sequence: CASAQAGVPYNEQFF.

This rearrangement joins TRBV20-1 to TRBJ2-3; 8 bases are a match to TRBD2. The germline gives CDR1 DFQATT, CDR2 SNEGSKA (reference sequence). The CDR3 sequence is 14 residues long. Trimming removed 6 bases from V and 6 bases from J; junction bases left unmatched: 11. CDR3 coding DNA: TGCAGTGCCGAGACTAGCGTGAACACTGATACGCAGTATTTT. It yields the protein CSAETSVNTDTQYF.

By share, this clonotype counts as medium-sized (0.01 to 0.1%). The chain uses TRBV9 and TRBJ1-1; the match to TRBD1 covers 9 bases. CDR3 length equals 15 residues. V was pared by 3 bases and J by 2 bases, with 5 bases of the junction left unmatched. CDR1 is SGDLS and CDR2 is YYNGEE in the germline V gene. CDR3 sequence: CASSEQGAGNTEAFF. The CDR3 DNA sequence: TGTGCCAGCAGCGAACAGGGGGCGGGAAACACTGAAGCTTTCTTT.

Regarding this clonotype: A much bigger clone sits one base away, suggesting this may be a read error. The V call is TRBV14, the J call TRBJ1-1; TRBD1 matches at 9 bases. The CDR3 has 16 residues. J lost 5 bases, V lost 4 bases, and 11 bases had no gene match. In germline, CDR1 is SGHDN, CDR2 FVKESK. The CDR3 is CASSRRPQGARTEAFF. The CDR3 nucleotides read TGTGCCAGCAGCCGACGGCCACAGGGGGCGAGAACTGAAGCTTTCTTT.

This clonotype was observed a few times. Being one base from a much bigger clone, this may be a read error. The gene calls are TRBV11-2 and TRBJ1-1; no clear D gene. Trimming took off 5 bases at V and 1 base at J, with 17 bases between the two ends. The CDR3 extends over 16 amino acids. Germline CDR1 reads SGHAT; CDR2 reads FQNNGV. CDR3 nucleotides: TGTGCCAGCAGCCCGCGGGCCCCCCTCCCGAACACTGAAGCTTTCTTT. Protein sequence: CASSPRAPLPNTEAFF.

This clonotype was seen ten or more times. The rearrangement joins TRBV7-2 to TRBJ2-3, with 14 bases lining up with TRBD2. V lost 4 bases, J lost 1 base, and 10 bases stayed unmatched. The CDR3 extends over 19 amino acids. Germline assignment: CDR1 SGHTA and CDR2 FQGNSA. The CDR3 loop is CASSSAGLAGGYGTDTQYF. In DNA, the CDR3 is TGTGCCAGCAGCTCGGCCGGACTAGCGGGGGGCTATGGCACAGATACGCAGTATTTT.

About this clonotype: The junction does not match germline at one end; this may be a read error. The chain couples TRBV14 to TRBJ2-5; 8 bases are shared with TRBD1. Germline values: CDR1 SGHDN, CDR2 FVKESK. The CDR3 is 14 residues long. CDR3 DNA sequence: TGTGCCCGCAGCCAAGCCAGGGGGCCGGAGACCCAGTACTTC. Protein: CARSQARGPETQYF.

This clonotype has a handful of counts. A read error may explain this, as a much larger clone is one base away. The V call is TRBV29-1, the J call TRBJ2-6; D not certain. The length of the CDR3 is 14 residues. Germline V lookup: CDR1 SQVTM, CDR2 ANQGSEA. For the CDR3, the DNA is TGCAGCGTTTATGGCGACTCTGGGGTCAACGTCCTGACTTTC. It is translated as CSVYGDSGVNVLTF.

This clonotype has at least ten counts. The J gene is TRBJ2-5, the V gene TRBV7-6, with 11 bases identical to TRBD2. Trimming removed 2 bases from V and 3 bases from J; junction bases left unmatched: 2. The CDR3 loop spans 15 amino acids. From germline, CDR1 is SGHVS and CDR2 FNYEAQ. CDR3 bases: TGTGCCAGCAGCTTATTTAGCGGGGGGGAAGAGACCCAGTACTTC. It is translated as CASSLFSGGEETQYF.

With respect to this clonotype: Possible read error: a much larger clone is one base away. The rearrangement joins TRBV20-1 to TRBJ2-3; 8 bases are a match to TRBD2. The CDR3 is made up of 17 amino acids. Germline lookup yields CDR1 DFQATT and CDR2 SNEGSKA (reference sequence). The CDR3 region has the DNA TGCGGTGCTAGAAGCCCGACTAGCGAGACTAGCACAGATACGCAGTATTTT. This translates into CGARSPTSETSTDTQYF.

Remarks on this clonotype: The conserved phenylalanine or tryptophan is not found at the CDR3 terminus, so this likely reflects a read error. The DNA is omitted, as the CDR3 cannot be located on it reliably, and the CDR3 follows TCRdb's listing. The chain employs TRBV7-9 and TRBJ1-4; no check of the table's D call, TRBD1, against the DNA was made. CDR1 is SEHNR and CDR2 is FQNEAQ in the germline V gene (reference sequence). A total of 16 residues make up the CDR3, ends included. The CDR3 here is CASSPGQTATNEKLCV.

This clonotype was recorded at least ten times. The chain recombines TRBV20-1 with TRBJ2-3; D unresolved. V dropped 3 bases and J dropped 0 bases, with 10 bases sitting between them. Per germline, CDR1 DFQATT and CDR2 SNEGSKA (reference sequence). CDR3 length equals 14 residues. The CDR3 loop reads CSASWRSSTDTQYF. For the CDR3, the DNA is TGCAGTGCTAGTTGGCGGAGTAGCACAGATACGCAGTATTTT.

The V gene is TRBV5-4, the J gene TRBJ1-1; D is possibly TRBD1 (5 bases). CDR3 length equals 14 residues. CDR1 is SGHNT and CDR2 is YYREEE in the germline V gene (reference sequence). The V end lost 3 bases, the J end lost 6 bases, and 15 bases lay between the germline ends. The CDR3 DNA sequence: TGTGCCAGCAGCTGGGGGGGATGGGAGGCTGAAGCTTTCTTT. Translated: CASSWGGWEAEAFF.

By share of the sample, this clonotype is medium-sized. The chain carries TRBV7-9 and TRBJ2-7; D not certain. CDR1 is SEHNR and CDR2 is FQNEAQ in the germline V gene (reference sequence). Trimming removed 4 bases at V and 0 bases at J, with 4 bases between. This CDR3 spans 12 amino acids. The CDR3 DNA reads TGTGCCAGCAGCTCGAGCTCCTACGAGCAGTACTTC. Protein sequence: CASSSSSYEQYF.

Within the sample, this clonotype is medium-sized. This rearrangement joins TRBV7-9 to TRBJ2-3; D unresolved. The CDR3 length is 13 residues. Looked up from germline, CDR1 is SEHNR and CDR2 is FQNEAQ (reference sequence). Trimming left V 5 bases short and J 11 bases short, with 17 bases between. DNA of the CDR3: TGTGCCAGCAGCCCCGACTGGTCAACCGGGCAGTATTTT. This translates into CASSPDWSTGQYF.

In its sample, this clonotype was seen many times. The chain joins TRBV4-1 to TRBJ2-7; possibly TRBD1 for D (5 bases). Germline assignment: CDR1 MGHRA and CDR2 YSYEKL. The CDR3 totals 13 residues. Trimming removed 5 bases at V and 1 base at J, with 9 bases between. CDR3 amino acids: CASSLTVSYEQYF. In nucleotides, the CDR3 is TGCGCCAGCAGCTTGACAGTTTCCTACGAGCAGTACTTC.

The CDR3 coding sequence is TGTGCCAGCAGTTTAGACAGGGGCGACTACGAGCAGTACTTC. This gives the protein CASSLDRGDYEQYF. The chain recombines TRBV28 with TRBJ2-7, with TRBD1 matching 8 bases. The CDR3 has 14 residues. Germline CDR1 reads MDHEN; CDR2 reads SYDVKM. V lost 2 bases to trimming and J lost 3 bases; unmatched junction nucleotides: 3.

This clonotype ranks as medium-sized. The J gene is TRBJ1-1, the V gene TRBV5-6; D uncertain. V was pared by 2 bases and J by 4 bases, with 12 bases between. This CDR3 contains 14 residues. The germline CDR1 and CDR2 sequences are SGHDT and YYEEEE. The CDR3 spells CASSLSHSGTEAFF. CDR3 coding DNA: TGTGCCAGCAGCTTAAGTCACAGTGGCACTGAAGCTTTCTTT.

This clonotype counts as medium-sized (0.01 to 0.1%). The chain is built from TRBV29-1 and TRBJ2-3; 11 nucleotides match TRBD1. This CDR3 is 15 amino acids long. Germline values: CDR1 SQVTM, CDR2 ANQGSEA. J gave up 3 bases and V 7 bases, and 9 bases lay outside the gene matches. DNA of the CDR3: TGCAGCGACCTGGACAGGGGGCAAAGGACAGATACGCAGTATTTT. As protein: CSDLDRGQRTDTQYF.

This clonotype was detected many times. As DNA, the CDR3 is TGTGCCAGCAATACCGGGACAGATACCTACGAGCAGTACTTC. Translated, it gives CASNTGTDTYEQYF. This chain uses TRBV21-1 with TRBJ2-7; TRBD1 is taken as the D call from the table, unchecked against the DNA. TRBV21-1 is a recognized pseudogene. The CDR3 is 14 residues long.

This clonotype is labeled as medium-sized. The V gene is TRBV5-6, the J gene TRBJ2-5, with a tentative D call TRBD2 (5 bases). Trimming shortened V by 3 bases and J by 2 bases, and 14 bases separated the two germline ends. Germline CDR1 is SGHDT and CDR2 is YYEEEE. The CDR3 sequence is 15 residues long. In nucleotides, the CDR3 is TGTGCCAGCAGCTGGGGTCCGCGGGTACAAGAGACCCAGTACTTC. Translating gives CASSWGPRVQETQYF.

By share, this clonotype ranks as medium-sized (0.01 to 0.1%). The chain recombines TRBV3-1 with TRBJ2-1; D not resolved. CDR3 length equals 14 residues. In germline, CDR1 is LGHDT, CDR2 YNNKEL (reference sequence). Trimming took off 4 bases at V and 2 bases at J, with 9 bases between the two ends. The CDR3 region has the DNA TGTGCCAGCAGCCTAGAGACAACCTACAATGAGCAGTTCTTC. The encoded protein is CASSLETTYNEQFF.

This clonotype rates as medium-sized (0.01 to 0.1%). The chain is built from TRBV11-2 and TRBJ2-1; 10 positions match TRBD2. The CDR3 contains 15 residues. Unmatched junction bases numbered 2, after V lost 2 bases and J lost 4 bases. The germline V gene has CDR1 SGHAT and CDR2 FQNNGV. Here the CDR3 DNA reads TGTGCCAGCAGCTTAAGCGGGGGGGCATACAATGAGCAGTTCTTC. This gives the protein CASSLSGGAYNEQFF.

In regard to this clonotype: The junction departs from the called germline gene at one end, perhaps through a read error. This chain joins TRBV12-3 or TRBV12-4 and TRBJ1-1, with TRBD1 identical over 9 bases. The CDR3 contains 14 residues. This chain's CDR3 is CASSVTGGNTGAFF. DNA for the CDR3: TGTGCCAGCAGTGTCACAGGGGGCAACACTGGAGCTTTCTTT.

This clonotype rates as medium-sized. CDR3 residues: CASSWGAGANVLTF. In DNA form, the CDR3 reads TGTGCCAGCAGCTGGGGGGCTGGGGCCAACGTCCTGACTTTC. The genes are TRBV5-6 and TRBJ2-6; a possible D gene is TRBD2 (6 bases). V lost 3 bases and J 2 bases, leaving 6 bases between the germline ends. The germline V gene encodes CDR1 SGHDT and CDR2 YYEEEE. The CDR3 contains 14 residues. Supplemented by reference TRBV5-6 and TRBJ2-6, the full variable domain reads DAGVTQSPTHLIKTRGQQVTLRCSPKSGHDTVSWYQQALGQGPQFIFQYYEEEERQRGNFPDRFSGHQFPNYSSELNVNALLLGDSALYLCASSWGAGANVLTFGAGSRLTVL.

Sample share makes this clonotype medium-sized (0.01 to 0.1%). The chain links TRBV4-1 to TRBJ2-7; no clear D. Trimming stripped 3 bases from V and 2 bases from J, with 8 bases between. The CDR3 loop spans 13 amino acids. Germline-derived CDR1 and CDR2 are MGHRA and YSYEKL. The CDR3 region is CASSQLPAYEQYF. The CDR3 nucleotides read TGCGCCAGCAGCCAGCTGCCTGCCTACGAGCAGTACTTC.

This clonotype is judged medium-sized. DNA of the CDR3: TGTGCCAGCAGCCCAAGAAACACCGGGGAGCTGTTTTTT. Translating it yields CASSPRNTGELFF. The V gene is TRBV13, the J gene TRBJ2-2, with D hard to call. The CDR3 sequence is 13 residues long. V dropped 5 bases and J dropped 2 bases, with 6 bases sitting between them. CDR1 is PRHDT, CDR2 FYEKMQ, per germline (reference sequence).

This clonotype has more than one count but fewer than ten. The chain uses TRBV28 and TRBJ2-2; D uncertain. V was shortened by 3 bases and J by 4 bases, with 15 bases between the two germline ends. The CDR3 spans 16 residues. CDR1 and CDR2 (germline): MDHEN, SYDVKM. The CDR3 DNA sequence: TGTGCCAGCAGTTTTGTGGCTACAGAACTCACCGGGGAGCTGTTTTTT. Protein: CASSFVATELTGELFF.